This TCR beta chain was documented in a study of blood T cell repertoires in COVID-19. Overall study context: Sites across the United States, Italy and Spain contributed samples from acute and convalescent COVID-19. PBMCs, B-cell-depleted T cells, or T cells were the source of the cDNA or gDNA that made up the material.

Original processing methods: How many nucleated cells were present was estimated from reference gene primer amplification. TCRdb's copy holds only in-frame clones and misses some; the assay was immunoSEQ multiplex PCR. The V and J calls and clone size were taken over from that table, and D and trimming were inferred from the DNA. The data show almost 50,000 clones, 84% seen once. The germline CDR1 and CDR2 sequences are MNHEY and SVGAGI. The V end was cut by 2 bases, the J end by 0 bases, with 11 bases between. The CDR3 extends over 15 amino acids. This chain links TRBV6-5 with TRBJ2-7, with a possible D match to TRBD2 (5 bases). Input material: peripheral blood. The source is a man aged 50 to 60 with acute or convalescent COVID-19. The CDR3 region is CASSYGGITSYEQYF. The CDR3 nucleotides are TGTGCCAGCAGTTACGGAGGAATCACCTCCTACGAGCAGTACTTC.